This T cell receptor beta chain was documented in a study of blood T cells in healthy people across ages. Study as a whole: About one barcoded beta molecule per two T cells was captured by template switching. Study-wide findings and caveats: Strong correlation linked observed beta diversity and percent naive T cells.

The sample holds many counts of this clonotype. What it binds is unknown. From germline, CDR1 is SGHTA and CDR2 FQGTGA. Deletions cut 5 bases from V and 1 base from J, with 16 bases between. There are 16 residues in the CDR3. The use of a sample-barcoded 5' primer and a J-beta primer mix characterized a second PCR of about 7 to 12 cycles. Using its own MiXCR run on the 5' RACE reads, TCRdb lists one record per CDR3 protein. The data show approximately 800,000 distinct CDR3 sequences, with approximately 59% seen just once and about a quarter held by the top ten. The genes are TRBV7-3 and TRBJ2-3, with a tentative D call TRBD1 (8 bases). Sequences were obtained from blood. The sequence was obtained from a man aged 30-40 years in good health. The CDR3 loop is CASSAGGTGGTDTQYF. The CDR3 nucleotides are TGTGCCAGCAGCGCCGGGGGGACAGGAGGCACAGATACGCAGTATTTT.